This TCR beta chain appears in the sequencing data of a study of T cells after yellow fever vaccination. About the study: The authors prepared low-cell-number fractions using SMART-Seq v4 Ultra Low Input.

Findings and limits, study-wide: Clonotype sharing between CD4 and CD8 compartments was small. Reappearing after the booster were most of the clones from primary vaccination (almost 97% CD4, around 88% CD8).

Concerning this clonotype: Its specificity is not known.

Generation of TCR cDNA used 5'RACE template switching (which added a universal primer site and UMIs). MiXCR, run by TCRdb on the 5' RACE reads, gives a single entry per CDR3 protein. The repertoire includes roughly 250,000 distinct CDR3 sequences, 10% to 15% of them detected once, and 0.4% to 0.55% sits in the top ten. The V and J ends lost 6 bases and 1 base respectively, with 8 bases between them. This CDR3 contains 13 residues. The germline CDR1 and CDR2 sequences are SGHTA and FQGNSA. This receptor was taken from a man aged 25-40 years who received the YFV17D yellow fever vaccine. The rearrangement joins TRBV7-2 to TRBJ2-3; the D gene is possibly TRBD1 (6 bases). The sequencing used CD4+ T cells sorted from PBMCs, collected 45 days after the yellow fever booster vaccination. In DNA, the CDR3 is TGTGCCAGCAGTGGACAGCGCACAGATACGCAGTATTTT. Translated, it gives CASSGQRTDTQYF.